A selection of T cell receptor beta chains follows, all from one sample in a study of cytomegalovirus exposure and HLA in healthy donors. Clones were sequenced by immunoSEQ multiplex PCR, and TCRdb holds only the in-frame ones, with some missing. The sample includes just over 150,000 clones, 82% of them seen just once. Sequencing was carried out using PBMCs. These TCRs come from a woman aged 45-65 years in good health and CMV-seropositive. Each CDR3 is given without its conserved first and last residue.

CDR3 protein,V gene,J gene
SVEVLRGGVNTQY,TRBV29-1,TRBJ2-3
ASSLGLTTNEKLF,TRBV19,TRBJ1-4
ASSQGPGINEKLF,TRBV4-1,TRBJ1-4
ASLRDTSYEQY,TRBV28,TRBJ2-7
SVTGSTLDYT,TRBV29-1,TRBJ1-2
ASSSGTGRYEQY,TRBV5-4,TRBJ2-7
ASSGTGRTSPVEAF,TRBV2,TRBJ1-1
ASSWLVGELF,TRBV11-2,TRBJ2-2
SVEVGGYGYT,TRBV29-1,TRBJ1-2
ASSQDRVPNYGYT,TRBV4-2,TRBJ1-2